The 17 T cell receptor beta chains presented below share a single source sample, sequenced in a study of brain T cells in children with intractable seizures. Method: immunoSEQ multiplex PCR; TCRdb's copy keeps in-frame clones and lacks some. The table includes fewer than 85,000 clones, roughly 91% detected once. The sample consisted of peripheral blood, taken at surgery. These receptors were collected from a boy under three years old with tuberous sclerosis and intractable seizures.

The V call is TRBV20-1, the J call TRBJ1-5; 7 bases align to TRBD1. V was pared by 3 bases and J by 10 bases, with 12 bases of the junction left unmatched. This CDR3 region has 14 residues. Looked up from germline, CDR1 is DFQATT and CDR2 is SNEGSKA (reference sequence). CDR3 DNA sequence: TGCAGTGCTAGTGAGGGACCTACAGGGGTACCCCAGCATTTT. It specifies CSASEGPTGVPQHF.

The rearrangement joins TRBV25-1 to TRBJ2-3; D gene ambiguous. V lost 0 bases, J lost 6 bases, and 7 bases lay in between. The CDR3 totals 13 residues. The germline gives CDR1 MGHDK, CDR2 SYGVNS. The CDR3 DNA is TGTGCCAGCAGTGAATATCGGGCGGATACGCAGTATTTT. This gives the protein CASSEYRADTQYF.

The V call is TRBV19, the J call TRBJ2-7, with a possible D match to TRBD2 (8 bases). The germline V gene has CDR1 LNHDA and CDR2 SQIVND (reference sequence). Trimming shortened V by 3 bases and J by 1 base, and 13 bases separated the two germline ends. The CDR3 consists of 15 residues. Here the CDR3 DNA reads TGTGCCAGTAGTATCGGGGGGGGACAGTCCTACGAGCAGTACTTC. This codes for CASSIGGGQSYEQYF.

This clone was counted once. The DNA for the CDR3 is TGTGCCAGCAGCTTAGGAACCGCGGGACTAGGGAATGAGCAGTTCTTC. This sequence encodes CASSLGTAGLGNEQFF. The chain is built from TRBV7-3 and TRBJ2-1, with 8 positions matching TRBD2. V dropped 2 bases and J dropped 7; count of bases not matched to a gene: 10. The CDR3 covers 16 residues. CDR1 and CDR2 from the germline V gene are SGHTA and FQGTGA.

The rearrangement joins TRBV7-2 to TRBJ2-7; 10 nucleotides agree with TRBD1. Per the germline V gene, CDR1 is SGHTA and CDR2 is FQGNSA. V gave up 4 bases and J gave up 3 bases; unmatched junction bases: 3. This CDR3 contains 14 residues. Here the CDR3 reads CASSSGTGDYEQYF. The CDR3 DNA reads TGTGCCAGCAGCTCTGGGACAGGGGACTACGAGCAGTACTTC.

V usage is TRBV30 and J usage is TRBJ2-7; TRBD1 matches at 9 bases. The CDR3 contains 15 residues. CDR1 and CDR2 from the germline V gene are GTSNPN and SVGIG (reference sequence). With V trimmed by 4 bases and J by 5 bases, 12 bases remained unmatched. The CDR3 sequence: CAWTRTGAPFDEQYF. DNA of the CDR3: TGTGCCTGGACCCGGACAGGGGCGCCCTTCGACGAGCAGTACTTC.

The chain couples TRBV9 to TRBJ2-7; 7 bases agree with TRBD2. CDR1 SGDLS and CDR2 YYNGEE come from the germline V gene. This CDR3 is 14 amino acids long. V lost 4 bases to trimming and J lost 4 bases; unmatched junction nucleotides: 8. DNA of the CDR3: TGTGCCAGCAGCACCAGCGCTAGCGGATACGAGCAGTACTTC. Encoded protein: CASSTSASGYEQYF.

The chain combines TRBV6-6 with TRBJ2-1, with TRBD2 matching over 9 bases. CDR3 length equals 15 residues. Germline lookup yields CDR1 MNHNY and CDR2 SVGAGI (reference sequence). Trimming cost V 6 bases and J 4 bases; bases outside gene matches: 7. The CDR3 reads CASSPLAGGYNEQFF. As DNA, the CDR3 is TGTGCCAGCAGCCCCCTTGCGGGGGGGTACAATGAGCAGTTCTTC.

The chain recombines TRBV19 with TRBJ2-1; possibly TRBD1 or TRBD2 for D (5 bases each). Germline V gene data show CDR1 as LNHDA and CDR2 as SQIVND (reference sequence). CDR3 length: 13 residues. V dropped 4 bases and J dropped 8 bases, with 12 bases sitting between them. The CDR3 DNA is TGTGCCAGTAGTAACCGCCGGGGCGATGAGCAGTTCTTC. Encoded protein: CASSNRRGDEQFF.

The chain uses TRBV11-3 and TRBJ2-5, with a weak D call TRBD2 (5 bases). Germline-derived CDR1 and CDR2 are SGHNT and YENEEA. V lost 0 bases, J lost 5 bases, and 22 bases lay in between. CDR3 length: 18 amino acids. CDR3 bases: TGTGCCAGCAGCTTAGATTCAGGCCCAATTACTAGTTCGGAGACCCAGTACTTC. Residues: CASSLDSGPITSSETQYF.

In its sample, this clone was seen once. Mismatch with germline at one junction end may stem from a read error. The chain joins TRBV7-2 to TRBJ2-2; the D call may be TRBD1 or TRBD2 (5 bases each). This CDR3 region has 16 residues. CDR1 SGHTA and CDR2 FQGNSA come from the germline V gene. The CDR3 protein is CAGSLAPGRSSGELFF. The CDR3 DNA sequence: TGTGCCGGCAGCTTAGCGCCGGGACGATCGTCCGGGGAGCTGTTTTTT.

The rearrangement joins TRBV30 to TRBJ2-7; the D call may be TRBD1 or TRBD2 (5 bases each). V was cut by 0 bases and J by 6 bases, with 9 bases left in between. The CDR3 consists of 12 residues. Germline values: CDR1 GTSNPN, CDR2 SVGIG (reference sequence). The CDR3: CAWSVGDGEQYF. Here the CDR3 DNA reads TGTGCCTGGAGTGTAGGGGACGGCGAGCAGTACTTC.

The chain combines TRBV30 with TRBJ2-5; TRBD2 matches at 9 bases. V lost 0 bases and J lost 5; bases outside the gene matches: 10. There are 16 residues in the CDR3. Germline values: CDR1 GTSNPN, CDR2 SVGIG (reference sequence). CDR3 bases: TGTGCCTGGAGTGTAGGGGGCGGGGGGGCCCTGGAGACCCAGTACTTC. Protein: CAWSVGGGGALETQYF.

This chain links TRBV24-1 with TRBJ1-1, with 8 nucleotides matching TRBD1. The CDR3 runs to 15 residues. V shed 3 bases and J 2 bases; nucleotides not matched to a gene: 4. Germline V gives CDR1 KGHDR, CDR2 SFDVKD. CDR3 sequence (DNA): TGTGCCACCAGTGATCGGGACAGGCCTAACACTGAAGCTTTCTTT. Translating gives CATSDRDRPNTEAFF.

The rearrangement uses TRBV5-1 and TRBJ2-7, with TRBD1 matching 8 bases. V shed 4 bases and J 3 bases; nucleotides not matched to a gene: 0. Germline V lookup: CDR1 SGHRS, CDR2 YFSETQ. This CDR3 is built from 12 residues. CDR3 DNA: TGCGCCAGCAGCACAGGGGGCTACGAGCAGTACTTC. Translation: CASSTGGYEQYF.

The chain joins TRBV5-7 to TRBJ2-1; 9 bases line up with TRBD1. TRBV5-7 falls under the ORF class, with uncertain function. The CDR3 is 16 amino acids. V was clipped by 6 bases and J by 8 bases; unmatched bases: 15. The CDR3 here is CASTMVVGDRVDEQFF. The CDR3 nucleotides read TGTGCCAGCACTATGGTGGTTGGGGACAGGGTGGATGAGCAGTTCTTC.

The chain has TRBV7-9 and TRBJ1-1, with D possibly matching TRBD1 (5 bases). Germline loops: CDR1 SEHNR, CDR2 FQNEAQ (reference sequence). V was cut by 3 bases and J by 4 bases, with 18 bases left in between. The CDR3 totals 16 residues. The CDR3 DNA reads TGTGCCAGCAGCTTGTCATATCAGGGTAGGGGCACTGAAGCTTTCTTT. Its protein is CASSLSYQGRGTEAFF.